These 30 T cell receptor beta chains share one sample of origin, sequenced in a study of CD8 T cells in ankylosing spondylitis. TCRdb called the 5' RACE reads again in MiXCR, with one record for every CDR3 protein. The sample yields 180,000 or so distinct CDR3 sequences, about 9.9% seen once. The material sequenced was blood, either unsorted or a sorted T cell fraction (not recorded which). The source of these receptors is a male donor with ankylosing spondylitis or in good health (not recorded which).

The chain carries TRBV6-1 and TRBJ1-3, with 9 bases lining up with TRBD1. J lost 2 bases, V lost 3 bases, and 5 bases had no gene match. This CDR3 is built from 16 residues. Germline V gene sequence: CDR1 MNHNS, CDR2 SASEGT. CDR3 amino acids: CASSEGQGGTGNTIYF. The CDR3 DNA reads as TGTGCCAGCAGTGAGGGACAGGGCGGTACTGGAAACACCATATATTTT.

A note on this clonotype: With a much larger clone just one base away, this may be a read error. The chain employs TRBV5-1 and TRBJ2-6, with D maybe TRBD1 (5 bases). From germline, CDR1 is SGHRS and CDR2 YFSETQ. This CDR3 is 14 amino acids long. DNA of the CDR3: TGCGCCAGCAGCTTGGAGGCTGGGGCCGACGTCCTGACTTTC. Amino acid sequence: CASSLEAGADVLTF.

This clonotype has a handful of counts. The chain recombines TRBV7-8 with TRBJ2-1; the D is unclear. This CDR3 contains 15 residues. Germline V gives CDR1 SGHVS, CDR2 FQNEAQ. V was cut by 2 bases and J by 4 bases, with 12 bases left in between. CDR3 DNA: TGTGCCAGCAGCTTAAGTGTAACGACTTACAATGAGCAGTTCTTC. This translates into CASSLSVTTYNEQFF.

With regard to this clonotype: This may arise from a read error, as a much more abundant clone is one base away. The J gene is TRBJ1-1, the V gene TRBV19, with D uncertain. The germline V gene encodes CDR1 LNHDA and CDR2 SQIVND (reference sequence). Trimming stripped 5 bases from V and 2 bases from J, with 12 bases between. The CDR3 contains 14 residues. The CDR3 DNA sequence: TGTGCCAGTAGTGCTGGCATAGAAAACACTGAAGCTTTCTTT. Its protein product is CASSAGIENTEAFF.

CDR3 sequence: CASRLGLSSPLHF. Here the CDR3 DNA reads TGTGCCAGCAGACTAGGCTTATCTTCACCCCTCCACTTT. The chain carries TRBV25-1 and TRBJ1-6, with unresolved D. Trimming shortened V by 6 bases and J by 9 bases, and 12 bases separated the two germline ends. The CDR3 length is 13 residues. Germline CDR1 MGHDK, CDR2 SYGVNS.

The sample holds many counts of this clonotype. The rearrangement uses TRBV20-1 and TRBJ1-6, with D tentatively TRBD1 (6 bases). Deletions cut 6 bases from V and 8 bases from J, with 14 bases between. This CDR3 has 13 amino acids. Per germline, CDR1 DFQATT and CDR2 SNEGSKA (reference sequence). In nucleotides, the CDR3 is TGCAGTGCCATCACAGGGTGGGATTCACCCCTCCACTTT. It is translated as CSAITGWDSPLHF.

This clonotype came up many times. The CDR3 loop reads CSARGTGGNQPQHF. The CDR3 region has the DNA TGCAGTGCTAGGGGGACAGGGGGCAATCAGCCCCAGCATTTT. The chain couples TRBV20-1 to TRBJ1-5, with 10 bases lining up with TRBD1. Germline V gene sequence: CDR1 DFQATT, CDR2 SNEGSKA (reference sequence). V lost 3 bases and J lost 2; bases outside the gene matches: 1. This CDR3 region has 14 residues.

This clonotype occurred many times. This chain joins TRBV5-1 and TRBJ2-2; TRBD1 agrees at 8 bases. J gave up 5 bases and V 0 bases, and 3 bases lay outside the gene matches. Per the germline V gene, CDR1 is SGHRS and CDR2 is YFSETQ. CDR3 size: 15 residues. The CDR3 reads CASSLVRGQTGELFF. The CDR3 DNA reads as TGCGCCAGCAGCTTGGTCAGGGGGCAGACCGGGGAGCTGTTTTTT.

The chain carries TRBV5-1 and TRBJ2-5; maybe TRBD1 (6 bases). The germline CDR1 and CDR2 sequences are SGHRS and YFSETQ. V lost 6 bases and J 7 bases, leaving 22 bases between the germline ends. CDR3 size: 15 residues. CDR3 sequence: CASTNRGRGTGTQYF. For the CDR3, the DNA is TGCGCCAGCACAAATCGGGGCAGGGGAACGGGGACCCAGTACTTC.

This clonotype was seen repeatedly, ten times or more. This chain connects TRBV7-9 to TRBJ2-3; D is unclear. Germline CDR1 is SEHNR and CDR2 is FQNEAQ (reference sequence). Trimming shortened V by 1 base and J by 2 bases, and 13 bases separated the two germline ends. The CDR3 totals 16 residues. The CDR3 nucleotides are TGTGCCAGCAGCTTAGGATCCGGAGCGATCACAGATACGCAGTATTTT. Protein product: CASSLGSGAITDTQYF.

The CDR3 nucleotides are TGTGCCAGCATGGAGGGGACAGATACGCAGTATTTT. Amino acids: CASMEGTDTQYF. The genes are TRBV7-9 and TRBJ2-3; D is perhaps TRBD2 (6 bases). CDR1 and CDR2 (germline): SEHNR, FQNEAQ (reference sequence). The CDR3 runs 12 residues. V was cut by 7 bases and J by 3 bases, with 8 bases left in between.

The table lists this clonotype with a few counts. The CDR3 reads CASSLPGTVPFSGNTIYF. In DNA, the CDR3 is TGTGCCAGCAGCTTGCCCGGGACAGTTCCTTTCTCTGGAAACACCATATATTTT. J is TRBJ1-3 and V is TRBV5-6, with 7 nucleotides matching TRBD1. V lost 1 base to trimming and J lost 0 bases; unmatched junction nucleotides: 10. The germline V gene encodes CDR1 SGHDT and CDR2 YYEEEE. This CDR3 is 18 amino acids long. Looking up the rest from reference TRBV5-6 and TRBJ1-3 gives the full variable domain: DAGVTQSPTHLIKTRGQQVTLRCSPKSGHDTVSWYQQALGQGPQFIFQYYEEEERQRGNFPDRFSGHQFPNYSSELNVNALLLGDSALYLCASSLPGTVPFSGNTIYFGEGSWLTVV.

The sample holds many counts of this clonotype. This chain uses TRBV29-1 with TRBJ2-7; 9 bases fit TRBD2. Per germline, CDR1 SQVTM and CDR2 ANQGSEA. The CDR3 sequence is 17 residues long. The trim removed 6 bases at V and 0 bases at J, leaving 15 bases unmatched. Here the CDR3 reads CSVTTSGGLPSSYEQYF. DNA of the CDR3: TGCAGCGTCACGACTAGCGGAGGTCTCCCGAGCTCCTACGAGCAGTACTTC.

This clonotype came up a few times. This rearrangement joins TRBV4-1 to TRBJ1-5; no reliable D call. Germline-derived CDR1 and CDR2 are MGHRA and YSYEKL. The CDR3 is 17 amino acids. Between the trimmed V and J ends, which lost 1 base and 2 bases, there was a span of 15 bases. CDR3 protein: CASSQGSLSGGNQPQHF. In nucleotides, the CDR3 is TGCGCCAGCAGCCAAGGGTCCCTCTCAGGAGGCAATCAGCCCCAGCATTTT.

The genes are TRBV7-6 and TRBJ2-1, with a weak D call TRBD2 (7 bases). Germline-derived CDR1 and CDR2 are SGHVS and FNYEAQ. Deletions cut 5 bases from V and 8 bases from J, with 16 bases between. The CDR3 loop spans 14 amino acids. The CDR3 nucleotides are TGTGCCAGCAGCCAAGTGGGGGGGGGCCATGAGCAGTTCTTC. Its translation is CASSQVGGGHEQFF.

This clonotype was observed a few times. V gene TRBV20-1 combines with J gene TRBJ2-5; weak D call: TRBD1 (5 bases). This CDR3 is built from 13 residues. From germline, CDR1 is DFQATT and CDR2 SNEGSKA (reference sequence). Trimming removed 6 bases at V and 7 bases at J, with 18 bases between. In nucleotides, the CDR3 is TGCAGTGCCGGAGATAACAGGAGACTGACCCAGTACTTC. It translates to CSAGDNRRLTQYF.

This clonotype was counted at least ten times. The chain uses TRBV24-1 and TRBJ2-1; TRBD2 agrees at 11 bases. Germline trimming cut 3 bases from V and 7 bases from J; bases unmatched to any gene: 7. CDR1 is KGHDR and CDR2 is SFDVKD in the germline V gene. The length of the CDR3 is 16 residues. This CDR3 reads CATSDPGLADSNEQFF. For the CDR3, the DNA is TGTGCCACCAGTGATCCGGGACTAGCGGACTCTAATGAGCAGTTCTTC.

This sequence joins TRBV6-1 and TRBJ1-4; 7 positions agree with TRBD1. Germline V gene data show CDR1 as MNHNS and CDR2 as SASEGT. CDR3 length: 14 residues. The V gene end was trimmed by 8 bases and the J gene end by 0 bases; junction bases not matched to a gene: 3. CDR3 sequence: CASQGGATNEKLFF. The CDR3 region has the DNA TGTGCCAGCCAGGGGGGTGCAACTAATGAAAAACTGTTTTTT.

This clonotype came up a few times. The CDR3 DNA sequence: TGCGCCAGCAGCTTGGAGTTCAGCGGGAGTGAAGCTTTCTTT. Translating it yields CASSLEFSGSEAFF. This chain links TRBV5-1 with TRBJ1-1; no clear D. Germline CDR1 is SGHRS and CDR2 is YFSETQ. The CDR3 covers 14 residues. V was trimmed by 0 bases and J by 7 bases, leaving 13 bases between them.

The chain carries TRBV27 and TRBJ2-3; D is possibly TRBD1 (8 bases). Germline V gene data show CDR1 as MNHEY and CDR2 as SMNVEV (reference sequence). The CDR3 length is 15 residues. The ends were cut back, 2 bases at V and 12 bases at J, with 21 bases in the middle. CDR3 loop: CASSLRGQGGGGQYF. CDR3 in DNA: TGTGCCAGCAGTTTAAGAGGACAGGGTGGGGGGGGTCAGTATTTT.

This clonotype was detected ten times or more. The chain couples TRBV5-1 to TRBJ1-1; D possibly corresponds to TRBD1 (5 bases). The CDR3 is 16 amino acids. Deletions cut 0 bases from V and 7 bases from J, with 19 bases between. Germline V gives CDR1 SGHRS, CDR2 YFSETQ. The CDR3 sequence: CASSLVLGGSGLEAFF. The CDR3 DNA sequence: TGCGCCAGCAGCTTGGTCCTCGGGGGAAGTGGGCTTGAAGCTTTCTTT.

This clonotype was detected only a few times. The chain uses TRBV5-1 and TRBJ2-5, with a tentative D call TRBD2 (6 bases). The CDR3 contains 15 residues. Germline CDR1 and CDR2: SGHRS and YFSETQ. Trimming removed 0 bases at V and 2 bases at J, with 11 bases between. The CDR3 nucleotides read TGCGCCAGCAGCTTGGAATCACGGGGGCAAGAGACCCAGTACTTC. Encoded protein: CASSLESRGQETQYF.

This clonotype was counted many times. The chain uses TRBV20-1 and TRBJ2-5, with TRBD2 identical over 13 bases. This CDR3 is 15 amino acids long. Germline lookup yields CDR1 DFQATT and CDR2 SNEGSKA (reference sequence). The V and J ends lost 4 bases and 4 bases, in that order; junction bases with no gene match: 6. The CDR3 spells CSATLTSGRRETQYF. Here the CDR3 DNA reads TGCAGTGCTACCTTGACTAGCGGGAGGCGAGAGACCCAGTACTTC.

This clonotype was found many times. The J gene is TRBJ2-3, the V gene TRBV10-1; TRBD2 aligns across 7 bases. Germline CDR1 WNHNN, CDR2 SYGVQD (reference sequence). The CDR3 is made up of 16 amino acids. The V segment lost 10 bases and the J segment 3 bases; nucleotides outside the gene matches: 16. Here the CDR3 DNA reads TGCGCCACCTCGGGAGGCCGAATTCCAGTGACAGATACGCAGTATTTT. As protein: CATSGGRIPVTDTQYF.

This clonotype was counted many times. The chain is built from TRBV19 and TRBJ2-7; D gene unclear. The germline V and J ends were trimmed by 3 bases and 3 bases, with 15 bases remaining between them. The germline CDR1 and CDR2 sequences are LNHDA and SQIVND (reference sequence). The CDR3 runs 15 residues. The CDR3 loop is CASSIRRPGNYEQYF. CDR3 DNA sequence: TGTGCCAGTAGTATTCGACGGCCTGGCAACTACGAGCAGTACTTC.

This clonotype showed up many times. The CDR3 loop is CASSLGTVNTEAFF. In DNA form, the CDR3 reads TGTGCCAGCAGTCTCGGGACAGTTAACACTGAAGCTTTCTTT. The chain joins TRBV6-1 to TRBJ1-1, with 7 nucleotides matching TRBD1. CDR1 MNHNS and CDR2 SASEGT come from the germline V gene. J was trimmed by 2 bases and V by 5 bases; bases with no gene match: 5. The length of the CDR3 is 14 residues.

This clonotype was observed at least ten times. The chain uses TRBV10-3 and TRBJ2-2, with D hard to call. This CDR3 has 15 residues. Trimming removed 6 bases at V and 7 bases at J, with 18 bases between. The V gene's germline CDR1 is ENHRY and CDR2 SYGVKD. This CDR3 is CAIRPIAGRNGELFF. CDR3 sequence (DNA): TGTGCCATCAGGCCAATAGCAGGTCGAAACGGGGAGCTGTTTTTT.

Notes on this clonotype: With a much larger clone just one base away, this may be a read error. The chain couples TRBV12-3 or TRBV12-4 to TRBJ1-1, with 7 bases aligning to TRBD1. This CDR3 spans 14 amino acids. The V gene end was trimmed by 6 bases and the J gene end by 12 bases; junction bases not matched to a gene: 16. CDR3 residues: CASRPDRVRGRTFF. The CDR3 DNA reads TGTGCCAGCAGACCTGACAGGGTAAGGGGGAGGACTTTCTTT.

The gene calls are TRBV12-3 or TRBV12-4 and TRBJ2-3; 14 bases line up with TRBD2. The CDR3 spans 15 residues. Losses at the gene ends were 6 bases for V and 4 bases for J; bases not matched to a gene: 3. The CDR3 is CASSGTSGSADTQYF. The CDR3 region has the DNA TGTGCCAGCAGCGGGACTAGCGGGAGTGCAGATACGCAGTATTTT.

This clonotype was seen repeatedly, ten times or more. The V and J genes are TRBV12-3 or TRBV12-4 and TRBJ1-6, with D hard to call. The CDR3 consists of 16 residues. V was shortened by 5 bases and J by 7 bases, with 18 bases between the two germline ends. CDR3 nucleotides: TGTGCCAGCAGTCTCCTTAAGCCGGGTTCCAATTCACCCCTCCACTTT. This sequence encodes CASSLLKPGSNSPLHF.